Listed here are 14 T cell receptor beta chains from one sample, sequenced in a study of T cell changes during pregnancy in multiple sclerosis. The data were produced by immunoSEQ multiplex PCR, yet TCRdb's version contains in-frame clones alone and is incomplete. The sample holds 37,000 or so clones, around 94% seen once. The sample in question was peripheral blood, obtained in the third trimester of pregnancy. These receptors were collected from a female donor with multiple sclerosis, enrolled in a pregnancy study.

The chain combines TRBV6-5 with TRBJ1-1, with a tentative D call TRBD1 (5 bases). V was clipped by 8 bases and J by 6 bases, with 13 bases between them. Looked up from germline, CDR1 is MNHEY and CDR2 is SVGAGI. The CDR3 is 12 amino acids. CDR3 residues: CASGGGAAEAFF. The CDR3, as DNA: TGTGCCAGCGGAGGAGGGGCGGCTGAAGCTTTCTTT.

CDR3 DNA: TGCAGCGTTGAACTAGCGGAGCACACAGATACGCAGTATTTT. Its translation: CSVELAEHTDTQYF. The V call is TRBV29-1, the J call TRBJ2-3; 7 bases are a match to TRBD2. CDR1 and CDR2 from the germline V gene are SQVTM and ANQGSEA. This CDR3 is 14 amino acids long. V shed 2 bases and J 2 bases; nucleotides not matched to a gene: 4.

This chain links TRBV15 with TRBJ2-2; perhaps TRBD1 as D (5 bases). Trimming took off 3 bases at V and 2 bases at J, with 7 bases between the two ends. This CDR3 comprises 14 residues. Looked up from germline, CDR1 is LNHNV and CDR2 is YYDKDF (reference sequence). In nucleotides, the CDR3 is TGTGCCACCAGCAGGACAGAAAACACCGGGGAGCTGTTTTTT. Encoded protein: CATSRTENTGELFF.

The chain uses TRBV18 and TRBJ2-7, with a possible D match to TRBD2 (5 bases). Germline V gene lookup returns CDR1 KGHSH and CDR2 LQKENI. Trimming took off 1 base at V and 7 bases at J, with 11 bases between the two ends. There are 13 residues in the CDR3. CDR3 protein: CASSPRGSGEQYF. For the CDR3, the DNA is TGTGCCAGCTCACCACGCGGGTCGGGTGAGCAGTACTTC.

This clone was found once. The chain employs TRBV5-1 and TRBJ2-7; weak D call: TRBD1 (5 bases). CDR1 SGHRS and CDR2 YFSETQ come from the germline V gene. Trimming stripped 3 bases from V and 3 bases from J, with 10 bases between. The CDR3 totals 13 residues. The CDR3 nucleotides are TGCGCCAGCAGCTCACAGGATATCTACGAGCAGTACTTC. Its translation: CASSSQDIYEQYF.

The genes are TRBV6-1 and TRBJ1-1; 7 bases agree with TRBD1. After removal of 7 bases from V and 0 bases from J, the junction contained 5 bases not matched to a gene. Germline loops: CDR1 MNHNS, CDR2 SASEGT. The CDR3 is 14 amino acids. The CDR3 DNA reads TGTGCCAGCAACCCAGGGGGTCTGAACACTGAAGCTTTCTTT. This translates into CASNPGGLNTEAFF.

This chain joins TRBV6-5 and TRBJ1-1; 10 bases map to TRBD1. The CDR3 is made up of 14 amino acids. V shed 5 bases and J 7 bases; nucleotides not matched to a gene: 7. Germline CDR1 and CDR2: MNHEY and SVGAGI. CDR3 loop: CASSPLTGGNEAFF. For the CDR3, the DNA is TGTGCCAGCAGTCCTCTGACAGGGGGCAATGAAGCTTTCTTT.

This chain joins TRBV19 and TRBJ1-1; 7 bases align to TRBD1. The germline gives CDR1 LNHDA, CDR2 SQIVND (reference sequence). There are 15 residues in the CDR3. The J segment lost 3 bases and the V segment lost 6 bases, leaving 10 bases of the junction unmatched. The CDR3 bases are TGTGCCAGTAGAACAGGGGTTAGTCGTGACACTGAAGCTTTCTTT. It specifies CASRTGVSRDTEAFF.

V and J are TRBV7-6 and TRBJ2-2; 7 nucleotides line up with TRBD1. The CDR3 loop spans 14 amino acids. Germline values: CDR1 SGHVS, CDR2 FNYEAQ. The V segment lost 3 bases and the J segment 3 bases; nucleotides outside the gene matches: 1. DNA of the CDR3: TGTGCCAGCAGCTTTACAGGGGACACCGGGGAGCTGTTTTTT. Its translation is CASSFTGDTGELFF.

This clone was found once. The gene calls are TRBV28 and TRBJ1-1; TRBD1 agrees at 8 bases. The CDR3 extends over 14 amino acids. The ends lost 5 bases at V and 6 bases at J; junction bases unmatched: 8. Germline CDR1 reads MDHEN; CDR2 reads SYDVKM. DNA for the CDR3: TGTGCCAGCAGTACCCAGGGGGCGCGGGCTGAAGCTTTCTTT. It yields the protein CASSTQGARAEAFF.

This clone appeared a single time. The rearrangement uses TRBV28 and TRBJ1-4; TRBD1 is a possible D gene (5 bases). V was shortened by 10 bases and J by 3 bases, with 15 bases between the two germline ends. The CDR3 extends over 14 amino acids. Germline CDR1 is MDHEN and CDR2 is SYDVKM. DNA for the CDR3: TGTGCCACCAGAAGGGGTTCGGCTAATGAAAAACTGTTTTTT. Its protein is CATRRGSANEKLFF.

The chain has TRBV4-1 and TRBJ1-2, with 8 bases identical to TRBD1. Per germline, CDR1 MGHRA and CDR2 YSYEKL. J gave up 6 bases and V 2 bases, and 11 bases lay outside the gene matches. The CDR3 has 16 amino acids. This CDR3 reads CASSQIVWTGRNGYTF. CDR3 in DNA: TGCGCCAGCAGCCAAATCGTGTGGACAGGGAGGAATGGCTACACCTTC.

The chain recombines TRBV28 with TRBJ2-7; perhaps TRBD2 as D (5 bases). Per germline, CDR1 MDHEN and CDR2 SYDVKM. There are 12 residues in the CDR3. Trimming left V 1 base short and J 10 bases short, with 11 bases between. The CDR3 DNA follows: TGTGCCAGCAGTTTATTGAGGGCTTTACAGTACTTC. Translated: CASSLLRALQYF.

V is TRBV27 and J is TRBJ2-1; 9 nucleotides match TRBD2. The junction had 7 bases not matched to a gene; V was cut back by 7 bases and J by 3 bases. Germline V CDR1 and CDR2: MNHEY, SMNVEV (reference sequence). The CDR3 is 15 amino acids. The CDR3 region has the DNA TGTGCCAGCATTGATAGCGGGAGTCGCTACAATGAGCAGTTCTTC. It codes for CASIDSGSRYNEQFF.